This T cell receptor (beta chain) was recorded in a study of response to subunit inactivated influenza vaccine. TCRdb called the RT-PCR reads again in MiXCR, with one record for every CDR3 protein. The table records some 570,000 distinct CDR3 sequences, 11% of them present only once. In its sample, this clonotype was seen a few times. V lost 2 bases and J 3 bases, leaving 17 bases between the germline ends. Germline CDR1 MNHNS, CDR2 SASEGT. This CDR3 has 16 amino acids. These same data were also listed under a study on T cells expressing NK-cell markers. As reported in that work: The cDNA for TCR beta came from 5'RACE template switching with UMIs. All TCR beta repertoires analysed originated from sorted CD3+CD56+NKG2C+, CD3+CD56+NKG2C- and CD3+CD56-NKG2C+ T cells. Seven of the eight sequenced donors were classified as HCMV-seropositive, and one was classified as seronegative. For several experiments, T cell sorting was restricted to the alpha-beta TCR population by means of an anti-gamma-delta TCR antibody. Each of six donors carried dominant NKG2C+ clonotypes accounting for about 1.0-7.0% of CD8+ T cells.

This receptor was taken from a man between 50 and 59 years old who received an inactivated influenza vaccine. The chain joins TRBV6-1 to TRBJ2-7; D unclear. Source: PBMCs from blood, taken on the day of vaccination. The CDR3 DNA is TGTGCCAGCAGTGAATCTTTAGCCACTCTCCGCTACGAGCAGTACTTC. Its protein is CASSESLATLRYEQYF.